Sequencing of this TCR beta chain was carried out in a study of early T cells in non-severe SARS-CoV-2 infection. TCRdb re-analysed the 5' RACE reads in MiXCR, keeping a single row per CDR3 protein. In the table there are 75,000 to 80,000 distinct CDR3 sequences, 7.5% to 10% of which are singletons. The TCR comes from an adult who was a healthcare worker with PCR-confirmed SARS-CoV-2 infection or an uninfected control (not recorded which). The source material was whole blood.

The CDR3 loop is CASSQAPPSYEQYF. For the CDR3, the DNA is TGTGCCAGCAGCCAGGCGCCTCCGTCCTACGAGCAGTACTTC. The chain is built from TRBV28 and TRBJ2-7; D remains unclear. Germline V lookup: CDR1 MDHEN, CDR2 SYDVKM. The CDR3 consists of 14 residues. The germline V and J ends were trimmed by 6 bases and 1 base, with 13 bases remaining between them. The whole variable domain, filled in from reference TRBV28 and TRBJ2-7, reads DVKVTQSSRYLVKRTGEKVFLECVQDMDHENMFWYRQDPGLGLRLIYFSYDVKMKEKGDIPEGYSVSREKKERFSLILESASTNQTSMYLCASSQAPPSYEQYFGPGTRLTVT.